Here is one T cell receptor beta chain with its context. This clonotype came up many times. Its antigen specificity is not known. Within one base of it there is no much larger clone, and no base qualities were kept. Instrument used: Illumina HiSeq 1500. The public reads were run again by TCRdb, first through fastp at Q25 and then through MiXCR, and only productive beta chains were kept. Rows matching on CDR3 protein sequence are summarized as one entry with the most common DNA and genes. The sample profile shows a few hundred thousand distinct CDR3 sequences; roughly a sixth of them were found once. About 12% of the sample is held by the ten biggest clonotypes. These data are taken from a study of T cell repertoires in cytomegalovirus infection (dated by TCRdb to about 2019). As for the study more broadly: Donor HLA type was relevant to the analysis, because carriage of CMV infection together with the matching HLA type was indicated by public TCR beta signatures.

V loses 6 bases of germline sequence and J loses 7 bases, and the interval between the two ends is 19 bases. The cysteine opens and the phenylalanine closes a CDR3 of 15 amino acids. Only the CDR3 region is kept as DNA, spanning 45 bases read in frame from base 1. Looking up the germline V gene yields CDR1 SNHLY and CDR2 FYNNEI. Here is what the overall study found, with its caveats: In both this cohort and an independent roughly 400-donor cohort, the cumulative frequency of public TCR beta family members distinguished carriers of CMV infection plus the relevant HLA type. The ex vivo response was dominated by HLA-C-restricted CMV-specific TCR beta clonotypes, which also provided the single most frequent clonotype in two of eight donors.

This receptor chain uses TRBV2 and TRBJ1-5; a tentative D match to TRBD1 spans 5 bases. This receptor was identified in a human donor in good health (CMV status not recorded). Some clones in this sample may be carry-over from other donors' samples. Sample: PBMCs. The DNA is TGTGCCAGCAGAGCTGGGGTGGGGGAGCACCAGCCCCAGCATTTT. Translated, it reads CASRAGVGEHQPQHF.